Listed below are T cell receptor beta chains from one sample, sequenced in a study of T cells after yellow fever vaccination. TCRdb re-called the 5' RACE reads with MiXCR, one entry per CDR3 protein. The sample comprises some 350,000 distinct CDR3 sequences, 3% to 4.5% of which are singletons, and 24% rests with the top ten. The sequencing used PBMCs, collected 5 days after the yellow fever booster vaccination. Every receptor here comes from a young man who received the YFV17D yellow fever vaccine. Both conserved end residues are part of each CDR3. Each record gives: V gene, clone size, D gene, J gene, CDR3 length, CDR3 DNA, CDR3 protein. A D gene is named only where the DNA matches it firmly. Clone size, where shown, is once, few, many, or a class for clones that have expanded.

V gene: TRBV4-1; clone size: many; D gene: .; J gene: TRBJ2-5; CDR3 length: 17; CDR3 DNA: TGCGCCAGCAGCCAAGAGTCCGGATTCAGGGGAGGGGAGACCCAGTACTTC; CDR3 protein: CASSQESGFRGGETQYF
V gene: TRBV15; clone size: .; D gene: .; J gene: TRBJ2-2; CDR3 length: 16; CDR3 DNA: TGTGCCACCAGCGTGTTGGTGGGGGGGCTGTCCGGGGAGCTGTTTTTT; CDR3 protein: CATSVLVGGLSGELFF
V gene: TRBV4-3; clone size: .; D gene: .; J gene: TRBJ2-2; CDR3 length: 14; CDR3 DNA: TGCGCCAGCAGCCAAGATGGGGCAACCGGGGAGCTGTTTTTT; CDR3 protein: CASSQDGATGELFF
V gene: TRBV15; clone size: .; D gene: TRBD2; J gene: TRBJ2-1; CDR3 length: 15; CDR3 DNA: TGTGCCACCAGCAGAGAGCGGGGGGGCCGGGGTGAGCAGTTCTTC; CDR3 protein: CATSRERGGRGEQFF
V gene: TRBV20-1; clone size: many; D gene: TRBD1; J gene: TRBJ1-2; CDR3 length: 15; CDR3 DNA: TGCAGTGCTGGGGACAGGGGGTTTACTAACTATGGCTACACCTTC; CDR3 protein: CSAGDRGFTNYGYTF
V gene: TRBV11-2; clone size: many; D gene: .; J gene: TRBJ2-1; CDR3 length: 13; CDR3 DNA: TGTGCCAGCAGCTTAGAGGCGGGCAATGAGCAGTTCTTC; CDR3 protein: CASSLEAGNEQFF
V gene: TRBV20-1; clone size: many; D gene: .; J gene: TRBJ2-7; CDR3 length: 14; CDR3 DNA: TGCAGTGCTAGACCGGGGGGCAGCTCCTACGAGCAGTACTTC; CDR3 protein: CSARPGGSSYEQYF
V gene: TRBV4-3; clone size: many; D gene: TRBD2; J gene: TRBJ2-2; CDR3 length: 19; CDR3 DNA: TGCGCCAGCAGCCAAGCGTTGGCTAGCGGGGGATCGAACACCGGGGAGCTGTTTTTT; CDR3 protein: CASSQALASGGSNTGELFF
V gene: TRBV7-8; clone size: many; D gene: .; J gene: TRBJ2-1; CDR3 length: 14; CDR3 DNA: TGTGCCAGCAGCACCCGGACATTGCGCAATGAGCAGTTCTTC; CDR3 protein: CASSTRTLRNEQFF
V gene: TRBV12-3/TRBV12-4; clone size: few; D gene: .; J gene: TRBJ2-1; CDR3 length: 15; CDR3 DNA: TGTGCCAGTTCCCAGCGGCGGAGCTCCTACAATGAGCAGTTCTTC; CDR3 protein: CASSQRRSSYNEQFF
V gene: TRBV4-3; clone size: many; D gene: .; J gene: TRBJ2-3; CDR3 length: 13; CDR3 DNA: TGCGCCAGCAGCCAAGAGGAAGGGTCCCGGCGTTATTTT; CDR3 protein: CASSQEEGSRRYF
V gene: TRBV7-3; clone size: many; D gene: .; J gene: TRBJ2-3; CDR3 length: 13; CDR3 DNA: TGTGCCAGCAGCTCACGGGTCACAGATACGCAGTATTTT; CDR3 protein: CASSSRVTDTQYF
V gene: TRBV12-3/TRBV12-4; clone size: few; D gene: .; J gene: TRBJ2-2; CDR3 length: 11; CDR3 DNA: TGTGCCAGCACCACGACCGGGGAGCTGTTTTTT; CDR3 protein: CASTTTGELFF
V gene: TRBV20-1; clone size: .; D gene: .; J gene: TRBJ1-2; CDR3 length: 13; CDR3 DNA: TGCAGTGCTCCCCACGGGGTTGACTATGGCTACACCTTC; CDR3 protein: CSAPHGVDYGYTF
V gene: TRBV5-4; clone size: many; D gene: .; J gene: TRBJ1-1; CDR3 length: 14; CDR3 DNA: TGTGCCAGCAGCTTGGGGTCGATGGGTCCTGAAGCTTTCTTT; CDR3 protein: CASSLGSMGPEAFF
V gene: TRBV7-2; clone size: many; D gene: .; J gene: TRBJ1-5; CDR3 length: 16; CDR3 DNA: TGTGCCAGCAGCCTGGTAGCCGGGCCCGCGGGGCAGCCCCAGCATTTT; CDR3 protein: CASSLVAGPAGQPQHF
V gene: TRBV19; clone size: many; D gene: TRBD1; J gene: TRBJ1-4; CDR3 length: 15; CDR3 DNA: TGTGCCAGTAGTGCCGGGACAGCAACTAATGAAAAACTGTTTTTT; CDR3 protein: CASSAGTATNEKLFF
V gene: TRBV5-4; clone size: few; D gene: TRBD2; J gene: TRBJ2-5; CDR3 length: 16; CDR3 DNA: TGTGCCAGCAGCTTGGGACTAGCGGGGGGGAGAGAGACCCAGTACTTC; CDR3 protein: CASSLGLAGGRETQYF
V gene: TRBV5-4; clone size: few; D gene: TRBD1; J gene: TRBJ2-2; CDR3 length: 15; CDR3 DNA: TGTGCCAGCAGCTTCAGGACAGGGAACACCGGGGAGCTGTTTTTT; CDR3 protein: CASSFRTGNTGELFF
V gene: TRBV15; clone size: few; D gene: .; J gene: TRBJ2-5; CDR3 length: 12; CDR3 DNA: TGTGCCAATAGGAGGGGTGGGGAGACCCAGTACTTC; CDR3 protein: CANRRGGETQYF
V gene: TRBV29-1; clone size: .; D gene: TRBD1; J gene: TRBJ2-1; CDR3 length: 15; CDR3 DNA: TGCAGCGTGGCCAGGGGGTTGGTCTCCTACAATGAGCAGTTCTTC; CDR3 protein: CSVARGLVSYNEQFF
V gene: TRBV15; clone size: many; D gene: .; J gene: TRBJ2-4; CDR3 length: 15; CDR3 DNA: TGTGCCACCAGCAGATTGGGACTTTACGGGGACATTCAGTACTTC; CDR3 protein: CATSRLGLYGDIQYF
V gene: TRBV7-9; clone size: many; D gene: .; J gene: TRBJ2-2; CDR3 length: 12; CDR3 DNA: TGTGCCAGCAGCTCGGAGGTCGGGGAGCTGTTTTTT; CDR3 protein: CASSSEVGELFF
V gene: TRBV4-2; clone size: many; D gene: .; J gene: TRBJ2-2; CDR3 length: 13; CDR3 DNA: TGTGCCAGTAGCCCGGGGAACACCGGGGAGCTGTTTTTT; CDR3 protein: CASSPGNTGELFF
V gene: TRBV5-1; clone size: .; D gene: TRBD1; J gene: TRBJ2-2; CDR3 length: 16; CDR3 DNA: TGCGCCAGCAGCTTGGGGGGGACAGGGAACACCGGGGAGCTGTTTTTT; CDR3 protein: CASSLGGTGNTGELFF
V gene: TRBV6-5; clone size: .; D gene: .; J gene: TRBJ2-2; CDR3 length: 13; CDR3 DNA: TGTGCCAGCAGAAACCCCGGCACCGGGGAGCTGTTTTTT; CDR3 protein: CASRNPGTGELFF
V gene: TRBV4-3; clone size: .; D gene: .; J gene: TRBJ2-3; CDR3 length: 15; CDR3 DNA: TGCGCCAGCAGCCATTTTATAGGCAACACAGATACGCAGTATTTT; CDR3 protein: CASSHFIGNTDTQYF
V gene: TRBV20-1; clone size: many; D gene: TRBD1; J gene: TRBJ2-3; CDR3 length: 15; CDR3 DNA: TGCAGTTCCTGGACCCGGGACAGGGGCACAGATACGCAGTATTTT; CDR3 protein: CSSWTRDRGTDTQYF
V gene: TRBV6-5; clone size: .; D gene: TRBD1; J gene: TRBJ1-5; CDR3 length: 15; CDR3 DNA: TGTGCCAGCAGGAGATCGACAGGGTCAAATCAGCCCCAGCATTTT; CDR3 protein: CASRRSTGSNQPQHF
V gene: TRBV6-1; clone size: .; D gene: .; J gene: TRBJ1-1; CDR3 length: 11; CDR3 DNA: TGTGCCAGCCTCAGGGTCTATGAAGCTTTCTTT; CDR3 protein: CASLRVYEAFF
V gene: TRBV18; clone size: few; D gene: TRBD1; J gene: TRBJ1-2; CDR3 length: 15; CDR3 DNA: TGTGCCAGCTCACCTGGACAGGGCGGAAGGAATGGCTACACCTTC; CDR3 protein: CASSPGQGGRNGYTF
V gene: TRBV6-5; clone size: many; D gene: .; J gene: TRBJ2-2; CDR3 length: 16; CDR3 DNA: TGTGCCAGCAGTACGACAGCACCCCCGAACACCGGGGAGCTGTTTTTT; CDR3 protein: CASSTTAPPNTGELFF
V gene: TRBV9; clone size: .; D gene: TRBD1; J gene: TRBJ2-1; CDR3 length: 14; CDR3 DNA: TGTGCCAGCAGCGCCGGGACAGGGGCCAATGAGCAGTTCTTC; CDR3 protein: CASSAGTGANEQFF
V gene: TRBV3-1; clone size: many; D gene: TRBD2; J gene: TRBJ2-3; CDR3 length: 14; CDR3 DNA: TGTGCCAGCAGCCTGAGCGGGAAGGCAGATACGCAGTATTTT; CDR3 protein: CASSLSGKADTQYF
V gene: TRBV5-5; clone size: many; D gene: TRBD1; J gene: TRBJ2-1; CDR3 length: 14; CDR3 DNA: TGTGCCAGCAGCTTAAGGGGGCTCGGGAATGAGCAGTTCTTC; CDR3 protein: CASSLRGLGNEQFF
V gene: TRBV18; clone size: many; D gene: .; J gene: TRBJ1-2; CDR3 length: 16; CDR3 DNA: TGTGCCAGCTCACAGGGACCATCCTTGGGAAACTATGGCTACACCTTC; CDR3 protein: CASSQGPSLGNYGYTF
V gene: TRBV4-2; clone size: .; D gene: TRBD2; J gene: TRBJ2-5; CDR3 length: 15; CDR3 DNA: TGTGCCAGCAGCCAAGAGACTAGCGGGGCCGAGACCCAGTACTTC; CDR3 protein: CASSQETSGAETQYF
V gene: TRBV20-1; clone size: few; D gene: .; J gene: TRBJ2-1; CDR3 length: 13; CDR3 DNA: TGCAGTGCTAGAGATTTTGGGACACCGCGCGAGTTCTTC; CDR3 protein: CSARDFGTPREFF
V gene: TRBV2; clone size: .; D gene: .; J gene: TRBJ2-6; CDR3 length: 15; CDR3 DNA: TGTGCCAGCGGTGGGGACATCTCTGGGGCCAACGTCCTGACTTTC; CDR3 protein: CASGGDISGANVLTF
V gene: TRBV6-5; clone size: many; D gene: TRBD2; J gene: TRBJ2-2; CDR3 length: 20; CDR3 DNA: TGTGCCAGCAGGCGATGGGGGGGCCTAGCGGGGGGTTGGAACACCGGGGAGCTGTTTTTT; CDR3 protein: CASRRWGGLAGGWNTGELFF
V gene: TRBV19; clone size: .; D gene: TRBD1; J gene: TRBJ2-7; CDR3 length: 13; CDR3 DNA: TGTGCCAGTACTTTTACAGGGGGCCAGGAGCAGTACTTC; CDR3 protein: CASTFTGGQEQYF
V gene: TRBV7-9; clone size: .; D gene: TRBD1; J gene: TRBJ1-6; CDR3 length: 17; CDR3 DNA: TGTGCCAGCAGCGACGCACCGGGACAGGGGGCTGATTCACCCCTCCACTTT; CDR3 protein: CASSDAPGQGADSPLHF
V gene: TRBV2; clone size: few; D gene: TRBD2; J gene: TRBJ2-5; CDR3 length: 13; CDR3 DNA: TGTGCCAGCAGACTAGCGGGGCGAGAGACCCAGTACTTC; CDR3 protein: CASRLAGRETQYF
V gene: TRBV5-1; clone size: few; D gene: TRBD2; J gene: TRBJ2-5; CDR3 length: 17; CDR3 DNA: TGCGCCAGCAGCTTTACCCAAAGCGGGGGAGCTCCTCACACCCAGTACTTC; CDR3 protein: CASSFTQSGGAPHTQYF
V gene: TRBV6-1; clone size: .; D gene: .; J gene: TRBJ1-2; CDR3 length: 13; CDR3 DNA: TGTGCCAGCAGTGTTTCCTCCTTAAGTGGCTACACCTTC; CDR3 protein: CASSVSSLSGYTF
V gene: TRBV12-5; clone size: few; D gene: .; J gene: TRBJ1-1; CDR3 length: 11; CDR3 DNA: TGTGCTAGTGGTATGAGGACTGAAGCTTTCTTT; CDR3 protein: CASGMRTEAFF
V gene: TRBV11-2; clone size: few; D gene: TRBD2; J gene: TRBJ2-3; CDR3 length: 14; CDR3 DNA: TGTGCCAGCAGATTGGGAGGGACGGCAGATACGCAGTATTTT; CDR3 protein: CASRLGGTADTQYF
V gene: TRBV6-5; clone size: .; D gene: TRBD2; J gene: TRBJ2-1; CDR3 length: 16; CDR3 DNA: TGTGCCAGCAGGTCCACTCCTAGCGGGGCCCACAATGAGCAGTTCTTC; CDR3 protein: CASRSTPSGAHNEQFF
V gene: TRBV5-1; clone size: many; D gene: .; J gene: TRBJ2-3; CDR3 length: 14; CDR3 DNA: TGCGCCAGCAGCTTGCGTCCATCCACAGATACGCAGTATTTT; CDR3 protein: CASSLRPSTDTQYF
V gene: TRBV29-1; clone size: few; D gene: .; J gene: TRBJ2-2; CDR3 length: 13; CDR3 DNA: TGCAGCGTTGCGACGAGACACACCGGGGAGCTGTTTTTT; CDR3 protein: CSVATRHTGELFF
V gene: TRBV5-1; clone size: .; D gene: .; J gene: TRBJ1-1; CDR3 length: 15; CDR3 DNA: TGCGCCAGCAGCCAAGGGGGTCCCCTGGACACTGAAGCTTTCTTT; CDR3 protein: CASSQGGPLDTEAFF
V gene: TRBV6-2/TRBV6-3; clone size: .; D gene: .; J gene: TRBJ1-1; CDR3 length: 13; CDR3 DNA: TGTGCCACTTCCAGGACGGGTTTGAAGGAAGCTTTCTTT; CDR3 protein: CATSRTGLKEAFF
V gene: TRBV7-9; clone size: many; D gene: .; J gene: TRBJ2-7; CDR3 length: 12; CDR3 DNA: TGTGCCAGCAGCACGAGCTCCTACGAGCAGTACTTC; CDR3 protein: CASSTSSYEQYF